These T cell receptor beta chains were read from a single sample in a study of T cells after yellow fever vaccination. TCRdb processed the 5' RACE reads anew with MiXCR; each CDR3 protein has one entry. The sample contains about 350,000 distinct CDR3 sequences, approximately 12% of which appear only once. The specimen comprised CD4+ T cells sorted from PBMCs, sampled 15 days after the yellow fever booster vaccination. These receptor sequences come from a man younger than 30 who received the YFV17D yellow fever vaccine. Each CDR3 is given with its conserved first and last residue. The order of the fields is clone size, D gene, V gene, CDR3 length, J gene, CDR3 protein, CDR3 DNA. D genes are given only for firm matches. Not all rows give a size; the values are once, few, many and, for expanded clones, a class.

size: many; D: TRBD1; V: TRBV20-1; length: 15; J: TRBJ1-1; CDR3: CSARDPARGLDEAFF; DNA: TGCAGTGCTAGAGACCCAGCAAGGGGGCTGGATGAAGCTTTCTTT
size: many; D: NA; V: TRBV5-1; length: 12; J: TRBJ2-2; CDR3: CASSWDTGELFF; DNA: TGCGCCAGCAGCTGGGACACCGGGGAGCTGTTTTTT
size: NA; D: TRBD1; V: TRBV25-1; length: 16; J: TRBJ2-5; CDR3: CASSEGDRGLWETQYF; DNA: TGTGCCAGCAGTGAAGGGGACAGGGGGCTCTGGGAGACCCAGTACTTC
size: few; D: NA; V: TRBV5-1; length: 15; J: TRBJ1-4; CDR3: CASSFSDTLPEKLFF; DNA: TGCGCCAGCAGCTTCTCCGACACCCTTCCGGAAAAACTGTTTTTT
size: few; D: NA; V: TRBV5-6; length: 15; J: TRBJ2-4; CDR3: CASSLYRLAKNIQYF; DNA: TGTGCCAGCAGCTTGTATCGGTTAGCCAAAAACATTCAGTACTTC
size: many; D: TRBD2; V: TRBV6-1; length: 15; J: TRBJ2-5; CDR3: CASSERLAGQETQYF; DNA: TGTGCCAGCAGTGAACGTCTAGCGGGACAGGAGACCCAGTACTTC
size: many; D: NA; V: TRBV7-9; length: 15; J: TRBJ1-1; CDR3: CASSLTERGLTEAFF; DNA: TGTGCCAGCAGCCTGACTGAAAGGGGTCTTACTGAAGCTTTCTTT
size: few; D: TRBD1; V: TRBV5-1; length: 15; J: TRBJ2-5; CDR3: CASSLSGGNQETQYF; DNA: TGCGCCAGCAGCTTGTCAGGGGGCAACCAAGAGACCCAGTACTTC
size: few; D: TRBD1; V: TRBV20-1; length: 14; J: TRBJ2-7; CDR3: CSAATGAATYEQYF; DNA: TGCAGTGCCGCTACAGGGGCTGCTACCTACGAGCAGTACTTC
size: few; D: TRBD1; V: TRBV6-4; length: 16; J: TRBJ1-2; CDR3: CASTIPRTGRTYGYTF; DNA: TGTGCCAGCACAATACCAAGGACAGGGCGCACCTATGGCTACACCTTC
size: few; D: TRBD1; V: TRBV2; length: 14; J: TRBJ1-1; CDR3: CASSRQGTNTEAFF; DNA: TGTGCCAGCAGCAGACAGGGAACGAACACTGAAGCTTTCTTT
size: few; D: TRBD1; V: TRBV5-1; length: 15; J: TRBJ2-5; CDR3: CASSPGTGGQETQYF; DNA: TGCGCCAGCAGCCCCGGGACAGGGGGCCAAGAGACCCAGTACTTC
size: NA; D: NA; V: TRBV7-2; length: 15; J: TRBJ2-2; CDR3: CASSWDGMNTGELFF; DNA: TGTGCCAGCAGCTGGGACGGGATGAACACCGGGGAGCTGTTTTTT
size: NA; D: TRBD1; V: TRBV3-1; length: 15; J: TRBJ1-2; CDR3: CASSHAGGGIYGYTF; DNA: TGTGCCAGCAGCCATGCAGGGGGCGGGATATATGGCTACACCTTC
size: few; D: TRBD1; V: TRBV27; length: 18; J: TRBJ2-7; CDR3: CASSLFAVETGRPYEQYF; DNA: TGTGCCAGCAGTTTATTCGCCGTAGAGACAGGGAGACCCTACGAGCAGTACTTC
size: NA; D: NA; V: TRBV9; length: 12; J: TRBJ2-7; CDR3: CASSVGGYEQYF; DNA: TGTGCCAGCAGCGTAGGTGGCTACGAGCAGTACTTC
size: NA; D: NA; V: TRBV27; length: 16; J: TRBJ1-6; CDR3: CASTSRGQGSNSPLHF; DNA: TGTGCCAGCACCTCAAGGGGCCAGGGTAGTAATTCACCCCTCCACTTT
size: NA; D: NA; V: TRBV4-2; length: 14; J: TRBJ1-3; CDR3: CASSPPDAGNTIYF; DNA: TGTGCCAGTTCACCCCCGGATGCTGGAAACACCATATATTTT
size: NA; D: NA; V: TRBV18; length: 15; J: TRBJ1-1; CDR3: CASSPPGGLRTEAFF; DNA: TGTGCCAGCTCACCACCTGGGGGGCTGCGCACTGAAGCTTTCTTT
size: many; D: NA; V: TRBV5-1; length: 14; J: TRBJ1-1; CDR3: CASSLGPEAGPAFF; DNA: TGCGCCAGCAGCTTGGGGCCCGAGGCGGGGCCGGCTTTCTTT
size: few; D: NA; V: TRBV3-1; length: 11; J: TRBJ1-6; CDR3: CASSSGAPLHF; DNA: TGTGCCAGCAGTTCCGGGGCACCCCTCCACTTT
size: few; D: NA; V: TRBV4-1; length: 17; J: TRBJ2-2; CDR3: CASSQRRGVGNTGELFF; DNA: TGCGCCAGCAGCCAAAGGCGTGGGGTTGGGAACACCGGGGAGCTGTTTTTT